Each of the 7 T cell receptor beta chains below was sequenced from the same sample in a study of T cells in Graves' hyperthyroidism and ophthalmopathy. Amplification yielded TCR beta CDR3 regions, with RNA transcripts as the source. The primer set for the first-round RT-PCR of the TCR CDR3 was HTBI. TCRdb reprocessed the multiplex PCR reads via MiXCR and lists one record per CDR3 protein. Of around 56,000 distinct CDR3 sequences in the sample, about 50% are singletons; the top ten hold 9.5% to 15%. Input material: blood. Every receptor here comes from a woman in her twenties or thirties with Graves' ophthalmopathy.

CDR3: CASRTGVVGYTF. CDR3 in DNA: TGTGCCAGCCGGACAGGGGTGGTGGGCTACACCTTC. The chain recombines TRBV13 with TRBJ1-2; 9 bases match TRBD1. CDR1 PRHDT and CDR2 FYEKMQ come from the germline V gene (reference sequence). V trimming: 8 bases; J trimming: 8 bases; junction bases outside the gene matches: 6. The CDR3 extends over 12 amino acids.

Concerning this clonotype: The junction shows a germline mismatch at one end, possibly a read error. The chain links TRBV12-3 or TRBV12-4 to TRBJ2-1; no clear D gene. The CDR3 contains 11 residues. The CDR3 DNA sequence: TGTGCCAGCAGCTCGTTGGATGAGCGGTTCTTC. Amino acids: CASSSLDERFF.

The chain combines TRBV4-2 with TRBJ1-2; D is possibly TRBD1 (5 bases). V lost 2 bases and J 8 bases, leaving 24 bases between the germline ends. The CDR3 runs 17 residues. Germline V lookup: CDR1 LGHNA, CDR2 YNFKEQ. The CDR3 is CASSQKLAGGTDKGYTF. DNA for the CDR3: TGTGCCAGCAGCCAAAAACTAGCGGGGGGGACTGACAAGGGCTACACCTTC.

The chain uses TRBV19 and TRBJ1-5; 9 bases are a match to TRBD1. The CDR3 consists of 13 residues. Trimming cost V 8 bases and J 4 bases; bases outside gene matches: 3. Looked up from germline, CDR1 is LNHDA and CDR2 is SQIVND (reference sequence). The CDR3 spells CASGDRENQPQHF. CDR3 coding DNA: TGTGCCAGTGGGGACAGGGAGAATCAGCCCCAGCATTTT.

This clonotype came up many times. V usage is TRBV6-1 and J usage is TRBJ2-3; D is perhaps TRBD1 (6 bases). The V and J ends lost 10 bases and 8 bases respectively, with 19 bases between them. CDR1 and CDR2 (germline): MNHNS, SASEGT. The CDR3 contains 13 residues. The CDR3, as DNA: TGTGCCATACGTACAGGGAAAGGGGGTACGCAGTATTTT. Encoded protein: CAIRTGKGGTQYF.

CDR3 in DNA: TGTGCCAGCAGCGAAACGGGACTAGCTATAAATGAGCAGTTCTTC. Translated: CASSETGLAINEQFF. V gene TRBV7-2 combines with J gene TRBJ2-1, with 9 positions matching TRBD2. This CDR3 is 15 amino acids long. The V gene's germline CDR1 is SGHTA and CDR2 FQGNSA. V lost 5 bases, J lost 7 bases, and 9 bases stayed unmatched. Based on the CDR3 plus reference TRBV7-2 and TRBJ2-1, the full variable domain is GAGVSQSPSNKVTEKGKDVELRCDPISGHTALYWYRQSLGQGLEFLIYFQGNSAPDKSGLPSDRFSAERTGGSVSTLTIQRTQQEDSAVYLCASSETGLAINEQFFGPGTRLTVL.

This clonotype is labeled medium-sized. The chain joins TRBV10-3 to TRBJ1-6, with D hard to call. CDR3 length: 16 residues. With 5 bases removed from V and 5 bases from J, the gap between germline ends came to 16 bases. Germline V gene lookup returns CDR1 ENHRY and CDR2 SYGVKD. The CDR3 sequence: CAISSRSQGHNSPLHF. CDR3 in DNA: TGTGCCATCAGTTCCCGATCCCAAGGGCATAATTCACCCCTCCACTTT.